This TCR beta chain was captured by sequencing in a study of blood T cell repertoires in COVID-19. Across the study: Italy, Spain and the United States were the sources of the convalescent and acute COVID-19 samples. In each case, the material was cDNA or gDNA derived from T cells, B-cell-depleted T cells, or PBMCs.

Here immunoSEQ multiplex PCR was the method, and the copy in TCRdb shows in-frame clones only, minus some. The sample contains about 280,000 clones, roughly 90% of which appear only once. The CDR3 has 14 amino acids. Germline CDR1 reads SQVTM; CDR2 reads ANQGSEA. Trimming removed 7 bases at V and 4 bases at J, with 17 bases between. The rearrangement uses TRBV29-1 and TRBJ2-1, with TRBD1 as a possible D gene (6 bases). Sequenced input: peripheral blood. This sequence originates from a middle-aged man with acute or convalescent COVID-19. CDR3 bases: TGCAGCGCCCCACAGGGTCTCTTTTACAATGAGCAGTTCTTC. It yields the protein CSAPQGLFYNEQFF.